In this sample, the clone carrying this T cell receptor beta chain turned up many times. In TCRdb, the reads were re-called with MiXCR into one record per CDR3 protein. The table records 200,000 to 300,000 distinct CDR3 sequences, around 30% of them present only once. The data belong to a study of kidney transplant recipient with SARS-CoV-2 infection. This specimen was a blood sample, taken at baseline and between days 110 and 120 from a kidney transplant recipient. The origin of this receptor is a male patient between 25 and 39 years old who had COVID-19 and was a kidney transplant recipient. These T cells may partly come from the graft donor.

CDR3: CAIRDGPYEQYF. The CDR3 DNA reads TGTGCCATCCGGGACGGACCCTACGAGCAGTACTTC. V and J are TRBV10-3 and TRBJ2-7, with D possibly called TRBD1 or TRBD2 (5 bases each). The CDR3 runs 12 residues. V gave up 8 bases and J gave up 2 bases, with 10 bases separating them. Germline loops: CDR1 ENHRY, CDR2 SYGVKD.